This TCR beta chain was sequenced in a study of T cell responses to AZD1222 COVID-19 vaccine. Using immunoSEQ multiplex PCR, the repertoire was profiled, and TCRdb retains in-frame clones only, with some absent. The data contain approximately 150,000 clones, roughly 92% of them singletons. This clone has a handful of counts. This CDR3 is built from 17 residues. V was trimmed by 5 bases and J by 0 bases, leaving 14 bases between them. Germline V gene data show CDR1 as SEHNR and CDR2 as FQNEAQ (reference sequence). This clonotype was obtained from an adult who received the AZD1222 COVID-19 vaccine. Sample: peripheral blood, taken 28 days after the second AZD1222 dose. This chain connects TRBV7-9 to TRBJ1-6; D is uncertain. DNA for the CDR3: TGTGCCAGCAGCCCCACGAGCGGAAGCTCCTATAATTCACCCCTCCACTTT. Translation gives CASSPTSGSSYNSPLHF. Filled out from reference TRBV7-9 and TRBJ1-6, the complete variable domain reads DTGVSQNPRHKITKRGQNVTFRCDPISEHNRLYWYRQTLGQGPEFLTYFQNEAQLEKSRLLSDRFSAERPKGSFSTLEIQRTEQGDSAMYLCASSPTSGSSYNSPLHFGNGTRLTVT.